The 29 T cell receptor beta chains given below trace back to one sample, sequenced in a study of cytomegalovirus exposure and HLA in healthy donors. The primer mix had 60 Vbeta and 13 Jbeta primers. Repertoires were generated with immunoSEQ multiplex PCR, while TCRdb's copy carries only in-frame clones and drops some. The listing records under 250,000 clones. Sequencing input: PBMCs. These receptors originate from a girl aged 2 to 10 in good health and CMV-seropositive.

The chain couples TRBV28 to TRBJ1-1, with D uncertain. Germline loops: CDR1 MDHEN, CDR2 SYDVKM. Trimming cost V 6 bases and J 2 bases, with 16 bases left between them. The CDR3 runs to 15 residues. The CDR3 nucleotides are TGTGCCAGCAGCACTAGGGTGGCAGACAACACTGAAGCTTTCTTT. It codes for CASSTRVADNTEAFF.

The chain couples TRBV19 to TRBJ2-1; perhaps TRBD2 as D (5 bases). In germline, CDR1 is LNHDA, CDR2 SQIVND (reference sequence). Trimming removed 1 base from V and 3 bases from J, with 13 bases in between. The CDR3 consists of 16 residues. CDR3 DNA: TGTGCCAGTAGTATAGGGGCTTCTAGCATCTACAATGAGCAGTTCTTC. Protein: CASSIGASSIYNEQFF.

Note on this clone: One end of the junction fails to match germline, which may point to a read error. The V gene is TRBV5-4, the J gene TRBJ2-7; D call uncertain. Per germline, CDR1 SGHNT and CDR2 YYREEE (reference sequence). This CDR3 has 14 amino acids. The CDR3, as DNA: TGTGCCAGCAGCTTGAGAGGCGGAACCTACAAGCAGTACTTC. Amino acid sequence: CASSLRGGTYKQYF.

The gene calls are TRBV11-3 and TRBJ2-1; 8 bases map to TRBD2. J gave up 5 bases and V 2 bases, and 5 bases lay outside the gene matches. The CDR3 has 15 amino acids. Looked up from germline, CDR1 is SGHNT and CDR2 is YENEEA. This chain's CDR3 is CASSLSRGGHNEQFF. CDR3 nucleotide sequence: TGTGCCAGCAGCTTAAGTCGGGGGGGCCACAATGAGCAGTTCTTC.

The chain combines TRBV5-6 with TRBJ2-7; 14 nucleotides match TRBD2. V dropped 5 bases and J dropped 4; count of bases not matched to a gene: 14. This CDR3 is 18 amino acids long. CDR1 and CDR2 from the germline V gene are SGHDT and YYEEEE. Here the CDR3 DNA reads TGTGCCAGCAGGCCCGGGACTAGCGGGAGCCCCACCTCATACGAGCAGTACTTC. Its protein is CASRPGTSGSPTSYEQYF.

The chain has TRBV7-2 and TRBJ2-3; the match to TRBD2 covers 8 bases. CDR3 length equals 15 residues. Germline V gene sequence: CDR1 SGHTA, CDR2 FQGNSA. V lost 3 bases, J lost 1 base, and 3 bases stayed unmatched. CDR3 DNA: TGTGCCAGCAGCTTTGTGCGGGAGGGCACAGATACGCAGTATTTT. Protein sequence: CASSFVREGTDTQYF.

This sequence joins TRBV28 and TRBJ2-3, with TRBD1 identical over 11 bases. V was pared by 2 bases and J by 5 bases, with 3 bases of the junction left unmatched. The CDR3 covers 15 residues. The germline CDR1 and CDR2 sequences are MDHEN and SYDVKM. This chain's CDR3 is CASSLGTGGEDTQYF. The DNA for the CDR3 is TGTGCCAGCAGTTTAGGGACAGGGGGGGAAGATACGCAGTATTTT.

The genes are TRBV6-5 and TRBJ2-3, with D possibly being TRBD1 (6 bases). The V end was cut by 3 bases, the J end by 3 bases, with 10 bases between. Germline V lookup: CDR1 MNHEY, CDR2 SVGAGI. This CDR3 contains 14 residues. CDR3 amino acids: CASSYEQGTDTQYF. Here the CDR3 DNA reads TGTGCCAGCAGTTATGAACAGGGAACAGATACGCAGTATTTT.

The chain carries TRBV28 and TRBJ2-5; D is uncertain. CDR1 is MDHEN and CDR2 is SYDVKM in the germline V gene. CDR3 length: 13 residues. Trimming stripped 6 bases from V and 5 bases from J, with 13 bases between. The CDR3 protein is CASSPSPEETQYF. The DNA for the CDR3 is TGTGCCAGCAGCCCCTCCCCGGAGGAGACCCAGTACTTC.

The chain recombines TRBV29-1 with TRBJ1-2, with D perhaps matching TRBD1 (5 bases). Germline V gives CDR1 SQVTM, CDR2 ANQGSEA. The V and J ends lost 2 bases and 4 bases respectively, with 5 bases between them. CDR3 length equals 11 residues. The CDR3 reads CSVETGYGYTF. CDR3 DNA: TGCAGCGTTGAAACAGGCTATGGCTACACCTTC.

V usage is TRBV2 and J usage is TRBJ2-5, with 7 bases that match TRBD1. J gave up 5 bases and V 2 bases, and 8 bases lay outside the gene matches. This CDR3 has 15 amino acids. Germline assignment: CDR1 SNHLY and CDR2 FYNNEI. CDR3: CASSEWPGTAETQYF. The CDR3 DNA reads as TGTGCCAGCAGTGAATGGCCCGGGACAGCGGAGACCCAGTACTTC.

The V call is TRBV7-8, the J call TRBJ1-5, with D possibly being TRBD1 (6 bases). V gave up 4 bases and J gave up 6 bases, with 7 bases separating them. Germline loops: CDR1 SGHVS, CDR2 FQNEAQ. This CDR3 comprises 12 residues. The CDR3 bases are TGTGCCAGCAGCTCACAGGGTCAGCCCCAGCATTTT. As protein: CASSSQGQPQHF.

The chain is built from TRBV28 and TRBJ2-3, with 9 positions matching TRBD2. CDR3 length: 17 amino acids. Germline assignment: CDR1 MDHEN and CDR2 SYDVKM. V shed 3 bases, J shed 2 bases, and the junction held 9 bases outside the gene matches. The CDR3 spells CASSFSWAGGPTDTQYF. CDR3 coding DNA: TGTGCCAGCAGTTTCTCCTGGGCGGGAGGGCCCACAGATACGCAGTATTTT.

The genes are TRBV15 and TRBJ2-7; D remains unclear. The CDR3 extends over 14 amino acids. From germline, CDR1 is LNHNV and CDR2 YYDKDF (reference sequence). V dropped 11 bases and J dropped 3 bases, with 20 bases sitting between them. CDR3 sequence reads: CASSPHAVNYEQYF. CDR3 bases: TGTGCCTCGTCCCCCCACGCGGTGAACTACGAGCAGTACTTC.

The V call is TRBV28, the J call TRBJ1-2; tentative D call: TRBD1 (5 bases). CDR1 and CDR2 (germline): MDHEN, SYDVKM. This CDR3 comprises 16 residues. The V end was cut by 5 bases, the J end by 8 bases, with 24 bases between. The CDR3 coding sequence is TGTGCCAGCAGTGGGAGGCCGGGACTCCCGACCAGAGGCTACACCTTC. Its translation: CASSGRPGLPTRGYTF.

The V and J genes are TRBV19 and TRBJ1-2; 11 bases map to TRBD1. The CDR3 runs to 13 residues. The trim removed 6 bases at V and 8 bases at J, leaving 5 bases unmatched. Germline values: CDR1 LNHDA, CDR2 SQIVND (reference sequence). CDR3 bases: TGTGCCAGTAGGATGGACAGGGGGCACGGCTACACCTTC. Protein product: CASRMDRGHGYTF.

CDR3 nucleotides: TGTGCCTGGACTACCGACACTTACACTGAAGCTTTCTTT. Protein sequence: CAWTTDTYTEAFF. The genes are TRBV30 and TRBJ1-1, with D unresolved. Germline CDR1 reads GTSNPN; CDR2 reads SVGIG (reference sequence). The CDR3 consists of 13 residues. V was cut by 4 bases and J by 3 bases, with 12 bases left in between. Complete variable domain (other parts from reference TRBV30 and TRBJ1-1): SQTIHQWPATLVQPVGSPLSLECTVEGTSNPNLYWYRQAAGRGLQLLFYSVGIGQISSEVPQNLSASRPQDRQFILSSKKLLLSDSGFYLCAWTTDTYTEAFFGQGTRLTVV.

The chain combines TRBV6-1 with TRBJ1-1; a possible D gene is TRBD1 (5 bases). The CDR3 is 15 amino acids. CDR1 MNHNS and CDR2 SASEGT come from the germline V gene. Trimming took 2 bases from V and 3 from J, leaving 13 bases between them. CDR3 loop: CASSEPPRADTEAFF. DNA of the CDR3: TGTGCCAGCAGTGAACCCCCCAGGGCGGACACTGAAGCTTTCTTT.

The CDR3 protein is CASSFGYEQFF. The CDR3 bases are TGTGCCAGCAGTTTCGGTTATGAGCAGTTCTTC. The chain recombines TRBV28 with TRBJ2-1, with D unclear. The germline CDR1 and CDR2 sequences are MDHEN and SYDVKM. V lost 3 bases and J 8 bases, leaving 5 bases between the germline ends. The CDR3 length is 11 residues.

CDR3 loop: CASSSMGRGEAYEQYF. Here the CDR3 DNA reads TGTGCCAGCAGTTCCATGGGGAGGGGTGAAGCCTACGAGCAGTACTTC. The chain has TRBV28 and TRBJ2-7; 7 bases align to TRBD2. This CDR3 has 16 amino acids. The trim removed 4 bases at V and 2 bases at J, leaving 11 bases unmatched. CDR1 is MDHEN and CDR2 is SYDVKM in the germline V gene.

This chain connects TRBV28 to TRBJ1-4; D might be TRBD1 (6 bases). The CDR3 covers 13 residues. The ends were cut back, 6 bases at V and 8 bases at J, with 13 bases in the middle. Looked up from germline, CDR1 is MDHEN and CDR2 is SYDVKM. CDR3 protein: CASRLQGGEKLFF. CDR3 sequence (DNA): TGTGCCAGCAGACTACAGGGCGGAGAAAAACTGTTTTTT.

The J gene is TRBJ2-7, the V gene TRBV28; possibly TRBD1 for D (5 bases). This CDR3 comprises 15 residues. CDR1 and CDR2 from the germline V gene are MDHEN and SYDVKM. V shed 4 bases and J shed 1 base, with 14 bases lying between them. The CDR3 nucleotides read TGTGCCAGCAGTTCGCCGACAGTTAAATCCTACGAGCAGTACTTC. Protein product: CASSSPTVKSYEQYF. The variable domain in full, completed from reference TRBV28 and TRBJ2-7, reads DVKVTQSSRYLVKRTGEKVFLECVQDMDHENMFWYRQDPGLGLRLIYFSYDVKMKEKGDIPEGYSVSREKKERFSLILESASTNQTSMYLCASSSPTVKSYEQYFGPGTRLTVT.

The rearrangement uses TRBV7-9 and TRBJ2-5, with 8 bases that match TRBD2. The assigned J gene may be wrong: the sequence end matches TRBJ2-7 better. Per germline, CDR1 SEHNR and CDR2 FQNEAQ (reference sequence). The CDR3 loop spans 12 amino acids. The CDR3 is CATGRASYEQYF. The CDR3 nucleotides are TGTGCCACCGGGAGGGCTTCCTACGAGCAGTACTTC.

The chain joins TRBV6-1 to TRBJ2-1; 12 bases line up with TRBD2. The CDR3 runs 17 residues. Germline assignment: CDR1 MNHNS and CDR2 SASEGT. V was pared by 3 bases and J by 6 bases, with 9 bases of the junction left unmatched. CDR3 nucleotides: TGTGCCAGCAGTGACGGGACTAGCGGGTTTTTCGGCAATGAGCAGTTCTTC. It translates to CASSDGTSGFFGNEQFF.

The rearrangement uses TRBV19 and TRBJ2-1, with 11 bases lining up with TRBD2. Losses at the gene ends were 6 bases for V and 4 bases for J; bases not matched to a gene: 5. The V gene's germline CDR1 is LNHDA and CDR2 SQIVND (reference sequence). This CDR3 region has 15 residues. The CDR3 spells CASRAGTSGYNEQFF. CDR3 nucleotide sequence: TGTGCCAGTAGGGCCGGGACTAGCGGTTACAATGAGCAGTTCTTC.

The gene calls are TRBV27 and TRBJ1-2, with D possibly TRBD1 on 5 matching bases. The CDR3 is 15 residues long. Germline V CDR1 and CDR2: MNHEY, SMNVEV (reference sequence). Trimming pared 6 bases from V and 2 bases from J, leaving 16 bases between. For the CDR3, the DNA is TGTGCCAGCAGCTTGATTGGGCAGGGCAACTATGGCTACACCTTC. Protein product: CASSLIGQGNYGYTF.

As for this clone: The same CDR3 arises from other DNA sequences in this sample as well. The V call is TRBV5-1, the J call TRBJ2-7; 10 bases match TRBD1. J was trimmed by 2 bases and V by 3 bases; bases with no gene match: 2. From germline, CDR1 is SGHRS and CDR2 YFSETQ. This CDR3 is 14 amino acids long. CDR3 region: CASSSGQGTYEQYF. CDR3 nucleotide sequence: TGCGCCAGCAGCTCGGGACAGGGGACCTACGAGCAGTACTTC.

CDR3 DNA sequence: TGTGCCAGCAGTTTTGGGCCTAGCGTGGGTAGGAATACGCAGTATTTT. As protein: CASSFGPSVGRNTQYF. V gene TRBV27 combines with J gene TRBJ2-3; tentative D call: TRBD2 (6 bases). CDR1 and CDR2 from the germline V gene are MNHEY and SMNVEV (reference sequence). Trimming took off 3 bases at V and 7 bases at J, with 20 bases between the two ends. This CDR3 region has 16 residues.

The CDR3 sequence: CSVSGLAGGTSTDTQYF. CDR3 sequence (DNA): TGCAGCGTTTCTGGACTAGCGGGAGGAACTAGCACAGATACGCAGTATTTT. The rearrangement joins TRBV29-1 to TRBJ2-3; 14 bases line up with TRBD2. Germline V gene data show CDR1 as SQVTM and CDR2 as ANQGSEA. The J segment lost 0 bases and the V segment lost 5 bases, leaving 7 bases of the junction unmatched. The CDR3 consists of 17 residues.